This TCR beta chain originates from a study of graft-versus-host responses after intestinal transplantation. About the study: Recipients obtained multivisceral, liver-intestinal, or isolated intestinal transplants. Study-wide points: There were GvH clones found in recipient marrow, and some of them appeared first in ileum or blood. GvH clone levels peaked in circulation, and this peak was associated with early post-transplant HvG declines.

The CDR3 contains 14 residues. Germline assignment: CDR1 LNHDA and CDR2 SQIVND (reference sequence). The V segment lost 4 bases and the J segment 2 bases; nucleotides outside the gene matches: 3. Method: immunoSEQ multiplex PCR; TCRdb's copy keeps in-frame clones and lacks some. The table shows some 96,000 clones, with over 75% occurring only once. Concerning this clone: Its antigen remains unidentified.

The receptor was isolated from a human patient who received an intestinal transplant, so some T cells may come from the graft donor. The sample in question was PBMCs, obtained about 450 days after intestinal transplant. The rearrangement uses TRBV19 and TRBJ2-3; 7 bases line up with TRBD1. CDR3 sequence: CASSTGTVTDTQYF. The CDR3 DNA reads as TGTGCCAGTAGTACGGGGACAGTCACAGATACGCAGTATTTT.